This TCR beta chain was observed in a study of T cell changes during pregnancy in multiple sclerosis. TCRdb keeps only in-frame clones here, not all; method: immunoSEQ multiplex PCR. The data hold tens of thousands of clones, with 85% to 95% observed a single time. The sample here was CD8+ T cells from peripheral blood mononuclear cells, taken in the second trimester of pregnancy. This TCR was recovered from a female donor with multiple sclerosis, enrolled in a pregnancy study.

Here the CDR3 reads CASSPPAGSTDTQYF. As DNA, the CDR3 is TGTGCCAGCAGTCCTCCAGCGGGAAGCACAGATACGCAGTATTTT. The chain employs TRBV27 and TRBJ2-3; 7 bases match TRBD2. Germline V CDR1 and CDR2: MNHEY, SMNVEV (reference sequence). There are 15 residues in the CDR3. V shed 5 bases, J shed 0 bases, and the junction held 5 bases outside the gene matches.